This TCR beta chain was observed in a study of cytomegalovirus exposure and HLA in healthy donors. The study's findings and limits: Reported results showed that the classifier diagnosed cytomegalovirus status with high specificity and sensitivity. In a later analysis, TCR beta V- and J-gene trimming showed a link to a missense DCLRE1C variant. With further analysis later on, most CMV-associated TCR beta chains appeared HLA-restricted.

The germline V gene encodes CDR1 MNHEY and CDR2 SVGAGI. V dropped 5 bases and J dropped 5; count of bases not matched to a gene: 8. The CDR3 spans 14 residues. As to this clone: Antigen specificity is unknown.

13 Jbeta primers and 60 Vbeta primers were used for the PCR. The repertoire was sequenced with immunoSEQ multiplex PCR; TCRdb's copy has only in-frame clones and lacks some. The listing records tens of thousands of clones. Donors consisted of healthy bone marrow donors. This receptor was identified in a woman between 40 and 50 years old in good health and CMV-seropositive. Sequenced sample: PBMCs. The chain uses TRBV6-5 and TRBJ2-7; 8 nucleotides align to TRBD2. CDR3: CASSRGLGVHEQYF. The DNA of the CDR3 is TGTGCCAGCAGTCGGGGACTAGGAGTCCACGAGCAGTACTTC.